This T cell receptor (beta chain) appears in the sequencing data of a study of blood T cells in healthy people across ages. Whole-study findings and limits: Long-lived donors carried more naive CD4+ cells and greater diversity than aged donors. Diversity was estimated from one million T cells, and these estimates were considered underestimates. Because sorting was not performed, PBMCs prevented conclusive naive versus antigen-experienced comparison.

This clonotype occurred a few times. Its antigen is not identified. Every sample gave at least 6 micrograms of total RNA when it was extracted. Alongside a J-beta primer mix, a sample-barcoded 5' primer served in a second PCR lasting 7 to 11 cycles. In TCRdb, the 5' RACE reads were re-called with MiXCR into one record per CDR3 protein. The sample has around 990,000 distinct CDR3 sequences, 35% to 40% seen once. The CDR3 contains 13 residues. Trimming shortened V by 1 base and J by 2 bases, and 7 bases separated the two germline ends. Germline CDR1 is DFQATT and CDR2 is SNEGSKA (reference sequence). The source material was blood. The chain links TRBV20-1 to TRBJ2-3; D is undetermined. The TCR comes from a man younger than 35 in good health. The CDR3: CSARVEATDTQYF. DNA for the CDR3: TGCAGTGCTAGAGTAGAAGCCACAGATACGCAGTATTTT.